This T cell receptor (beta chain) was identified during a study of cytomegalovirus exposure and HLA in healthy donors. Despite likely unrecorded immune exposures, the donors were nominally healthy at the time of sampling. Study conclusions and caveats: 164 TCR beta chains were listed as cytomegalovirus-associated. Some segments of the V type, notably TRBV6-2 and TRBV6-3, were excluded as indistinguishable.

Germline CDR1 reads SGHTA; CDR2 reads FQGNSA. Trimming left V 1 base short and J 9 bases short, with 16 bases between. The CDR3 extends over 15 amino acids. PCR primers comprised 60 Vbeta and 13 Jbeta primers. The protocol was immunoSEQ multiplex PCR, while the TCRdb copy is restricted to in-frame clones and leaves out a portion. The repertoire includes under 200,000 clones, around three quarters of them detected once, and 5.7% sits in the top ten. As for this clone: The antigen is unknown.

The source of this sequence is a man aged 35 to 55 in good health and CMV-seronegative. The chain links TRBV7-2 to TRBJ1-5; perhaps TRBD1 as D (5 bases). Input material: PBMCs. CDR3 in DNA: TGTGCCAGCAGCTTAGTAGGGGATAGGGTAAGGCCCCAGCATTTT. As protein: CASSLVGDRVRPQHF.